These 26 T cell receptor beta chains were all obtained from the same sample, sequenced in a study of T cells in Graves' hyperthyroidism and ophthalmopathy. Amplification targeted TCR beta CDR3 regions from RNA transcripts. Researchers ran a first-round RT-PCR on the TCR CDR3 using the HTBI primer set. TCRdb passed the multiplex PCR reads through MiXCR, listing each CDR3 protein once. The sample has about 400,000 distinct CDR3 sequences, around 13% seen once; the top ten hold 5.3%. Source material: blood. The origin of the receptors is a woman aged 18-29 years with Graves' hyperthyroidism.

This clonotype has just a few counts. The V and J genes are TRBV6-2 or TRBV6-3 and TRBJ1-1, with 8 bases fitting TRBD1. The germline V gene encodes CDR1 MNHEY and CDR2 SVGEGT. The CDR3 extends over 14 amino acids. V lost 7 bases and J lost 7; bases outside the gene matches: 11. The CDR3 coding sequence is TGTGCCAGCACCTATAGCCCGGGACAGGTTGAAGCTTTCTTT. This sequence encodes CASTYSPGQVEAFF.

This clonotype was recorded at least ten times. V is TRBV29-1 and J is TRBJ2-5, with D possibly being TRBD1 or TRBD2 (5 bases each). The germline CDR1 and CDR2 sequences are SQVTM and ANQGSEA. This CDR3 has 14 residues. The V gene lost 4 bases and the J gene lost 0 bases, with 12 bases spanning the gap. In DNA, the CDR3 is TGCAGCGTTGGGGGGAGAAGTTACCAAGAGACCCAGTACTTC. This gives the protein CSVGGRSYQETQYF.

This clonotype has ten or more counts. The V call is TRBV6-1, the J call TRBJ2-5, with 12 bases that match TRBD1. CDR3 length equals 16 residues. The germline gives CDR1 MNHNS, CDR2 SASEGT. Trimming took 3 bases from V and 4 from J; bases not matched to a gene: 6. The CDR3 here is CASSDLGQGARETQYF. The CDR3 nucleotides read TGTGCCAGCAGTGACCTGGGACAGGGGGCAAGAGAGACCCAGTACTTC.

This clonotype was counted many times. V and J are TRBV7-2 and TRBJ2-4, with a possible D match to TRBD2 (5 bases). In germline, CDR1 is SGHTA, CDR2 FQGNSA. The ends were cut back, 5 bases at V and 8 bases at J, with 13 bases in the middle. There are 13 residues in the CDR3. The CDR3: CASSASTGDIQYF. CDR3 sequence (DNA): TGTGCCAGCAGCGCATCTACCGGGGACATTCAGTACTTC.

At least ten counts were recorded for this clonotype. J is TRBJ2-1 and V is TRBV27; D unresolved. Trimming took 3 bases from V and 7 from J, leaving 13 bases between them. Germline V gene data show CDR1 as MNHEY and CDR2 as SMNVEV (reference sequence). This CDR3 spans 14 amino acids. The CDR3 is CASSFLEPENEQFF. The CDR3, as DNA: TGTGCCAGCAGTTTTCTTGAACCGGAGAATGAGCAGTTCTTC.

At least ten counts were recorded for this clonotype. The chain couples TRBV7-3 to TRBJ2-3; D not resolved. Germline V gene data show CDR1 as SGHTA and CDR2 as FQGTGA. The V and J ends lost 5 bases and 1 base respectively, with 10 bases between them. The CDR3 length is 14 residues. This chain's CDR3 is CASSALLRTDTQYF. CDR3 bases: TGTGCCAGCAGCGCCCTTCTACGCACAGATACGCAGTATTTT.

This clonotype was counted at least ten times. The chain couples TRBV12-3 or TRBV12-4 to TRBJ1-1; D is perhaps TRBD1 (6 bases). V lost 7 bases, J lost 2 bases, and 17 bases lay in between. This CDR3 region has 15 residues. The CDR3 nucleotides read TGTGCCAGCACCAACGGGGGACACTCAAACACTGAAGCTTTCTTT. Its protein product is CASTNGGHSNTEAFF.

This clonotype was observed many times. The CDR3 coding sequence is TGTGCCAGCAGCTTATGGGTCGAAACTGAAGCTTTCTTT. This codes for CASSLWVETEAFF. The chain links TRBV11-2 to TRBJ1-1, with D unclear. V was pared by 2 bases and J by 5 bases, with 9 bases between. This CDR3 contains 13 residues. Germline V gives CDR1 SGHAT, CDR2 FQNNGV. Full variable domain (remainder filled in from reference TRBV11-2 and TRBJ1-1): EAGVAQSPRYKIIEKRQSVAFWCNPISGHATLYWYQQILGQGPKLLIQFQNNGVVDDSQLPKDRFSAERLKGVDSTLKIQPAKLEDSAVYLCASSLWVETEAFFGQGTRLTVV.

Many counts were recorded for this clonotype. The V call is TRBV7-2, the J call TRBJ1-5; 9 bases fit TRBD1. The CDR3 runs 15 residues. V was pared by 3 bases and J by 6 bases, with 6 bases of the junction left unmatched. Germline values: CDR1 SGHTA, CDR2 FQGNSA. Here the CDR3 reads CASSLAGTGIQPQHF. Written as DNA, the CDR3 is TGTGCCAGCAGCTTGGCCGGGACAGGGATTCAGCCCCAGCATTTT.

This clonotype showed up many times. The chain recombines TRBV18 with TRBJ2-7, with 12 bases that match TRBD1. The ends lost 1 base at V and 4 bases at J; junction bases unmatched: 8. The CDR3 is made up of 17 amino acids. CDR1 and CDR2 from the germline V gene are KGHSH and LQKENI. CDR3 loop: CASSPLDSGQGAYEQYF. The CDR3, as DNA: TGTGCCAGCTCACCACTCGACTCGGGACAGGGGGCGTACGAGCAGTACTTC.

The chain links TRBV5-6 to TRBJ1-1; D unclear. V gave up 0 bases and J gave up 7 bases, with 7 bases separating them. The CDR3 is 12 amino acids. In germline, CDR1 is SGHDT, CDR2 YYEEEE. The CDR3 DNA reads as TGTGCCAGCAGCTTGGTCTTGCGTGAAGCTTTCTTT. Residues: CASSLVLREAFF. The whole variable domain, remainder taken from reference TRBV5-6 and TRBJ1-1, is DAGVTQSPTHLIKTRGQQVTLRCSPKSGHDTVSWYQQALGQGPQFIFQYYEEEERQRGNFPDRFSGHQFPNYSSELNVNALLLGDSALYLCASSLVLREAFFGQGTRLTVV.

V and J are TRBV19 and TRBJ2-6; no reliable D call. The CDR3 has 18 amino acids. Trimming stripped 4 bases from V and 0 bases from J, with 16 bases between. Germline V gene lookup returns CDR1 LNHDA and CDR2 SQIVND (reference sequence). The CDR3 sequence is CASSKSETRASGANVLTF. For the CDR3, the DNA is TGTGCCAGTAGTAAATCGGAAACGCGTGCCTCTGGGGCCAACGTCCTGACTTTC.

This clonotype showed up many times. This sequence joins TRBV27 and TRBJ2-1; TRBD2 aligns across 11 bases. CDR1 is MNHEY and CDR2 is SMNVEV in the germline V gene (reference sequence). J lost 8 bases, V lost 1 base, and 10 bases had no gene match. The CDR3 consists of 17 residues. The CDR3 is CASSLLGSGRAGDEQFF. CDR3 bases: TGTGCCAGCAGTTTATTGGGTAGCGGGAGGGCCGGAGATGAGCAGTTCTTC.

This clonotype has ten or more counts. V gene TRBV6-1 combines with J gene TRBJ1-1; D ambiguous. V lost 1 base and J 0 bases, leaving 6 bases between the germline ends. CDR1 is MNHNS and CDR2 is SASEGT in the germline V gene. The CDR3 length is 14 residues. The CDR3 reads CASSEGSLNTEAFF. The CDR3 region has the DNA TGTGCCAGCAGTGAAGGGAGTTTGAACACTGAAGCTTTCTTT.

The table lists this clonotype with many counts. V gene TRBV7-2 combines with J gene TRBJ2-1; 10 bases are a match to TRBD1. Trimming at V came to 5 bases and at J to 9 bases, leaving 10 bases not matched to a gene. CDR3 length: 15 residues. The germline V gene has CDR1 SGHTA and CDR2 FQGNSA. CDR3 bases: TGTGCCAGCAGCCCCCAGGGACAGGGGTTGGGTGAGCAGTTCTTC. Protein sequence: CASSPQGQGLGEQFF.

This clonotype was detected ten times or more. In nucleotides, the CDR3 is TGTGCCAGCAGTTCCGGACAGCACAATCAGCCCCAGCATTTT. Translated, it gives CASSSGQHNQPQHF. The chain uses TRBV12-3 or TRBV12-4 and TRBJ1-5, with a possible D match to TRBD1 (6 bases). V was pared by 4 bases and J by 3 bases, with 10 bases between. The CDR3 is made up of 14 amino acids.

This clonotype has a count of ten or more. The genes are TRBV2 and TRBJ2-3, with D maybe TRBD1 (6 bases). Germline lookup yields CDR1 SNHLY and CDR2 FYNNEI. The V gene lost 6 bases and the J gene lost 1 base, with 17 bases spanning the gap. The length of the CDR3 is 16 residues. This CDR3 reads CASSPGAAGRTDTQYF. CDR3 DNA: TGTGCCAGCAGCCCAGGGGCCGCAGGGCGCACAGATACGCAGTATTTT.

The table lists this clonotype with many counts. The chain carries TRBV7-8 and TRBJ2-7; maybe TRBD2 (6 bases). The CDR3 has 13 amino acids. V was trimmed by 5 bases and J by 4 bases, leaving 12 bases between them. Germline V gives CDR1 SGHVS, CDR2 FQNEAQ. The CDR3 sequence is CASSDGSWYEQYF. The CDR3, as DNA: TGTGCCAGCAGCGACGGGAGTTGGTACGAGCAGTACTTC.

As for this clonotype: Since a much larger clone is just one base distant, this may be a read error. The chain combines TRBV9 with TRBJ1-1; D unclear. The germline V gene has CDR1 SGDLS and CDR2 YYNGEE. This CDR3 spans 14 amino acids. In DNA, the CDR3 is TGTGCCAGCAGCGCCGACACCGCTTACACTGTAGCTTTCTTT. Its translation: CASSADTAYTVAFF.

This chain links TRBV5-1 with TRBJ2-4; 9 bases fit TRBD1. With V trimmed by 4 bases and J by 0 bases, 8 bases remained unmatched. CDR1 is SGHRS and CDR2 is YFSETQ in the germline V gene. CDR3 length: 17 residues. Here the CDR3 reads CASSARTGALAKNIQYF. The CDR3 DNA reads as TGCGCCAGCAGCGCCAGGACAGGGGCTTTAGCCAAAAACATTCAGTACTTC.

This clonotype was observed at least ten times. V is TRBV4-3 and J is TRBJ2-7, with 8 bases that match TRBD1. Germline trimming cut 0 bases from V and 2 bases from J; bases unmatched to any gene: 6. Germline CDR1 is LGHNA and CDR2 is YSLEER. CDR3 length: 16 amino acids. This CDR3 reads CASSQEGTGGPYEQYF. Here the CDR3 DNA reads TGCGCCAGCAGCCAAGAGGGTACAGGGGGTCCCTACGAGCAGTACTTC.

V and J are TRBV9 and TRBJ2-7; maybe TRBD1 (5 bases). The length of the CDR3 is 16 residues. V was shortened by 0 bases and J by 1 base, with 14 bases between the two germline ends. Germline V lookup: CDR1 SGDLS, CDR2 YYNGEE. The CDR3 sequence is CASSVGPPGMSYEQYF. Written as DNA, the CDR3 is TGTGCCAGCAGCGTAGGCCCCCCAGGGATGTCCTACGAGCAGTACTTC. Full variable domain (remainder filled in from reference TRBV9 and TRBJ2-7): DSGVTQTPKHLITATGQRVTLRCSPRSGDLSVYWYQQSLDQGLQFLIQYYNGEERAKGNILERFSAQQFPDLHSELNLSSLELGDSALYFCASSVGPPGMSYEQYFGPGTRLTVT.

This clonotype was counted many times. This sequence joins TRBV7-9 and TRBJ2-3; TRBD2 matches at 11 bases. Germline CDR1 SEHNR, CDR2 FQNEAQ (reference sequence). V dropped 5 bases and J dropped 4; count of bases not matched to a gene: 14. The length of the CDR3 is 18 residues. The CDR3 nucleotides read TGTGCCAGCAGCACCGGGACTAGCGGACGAGGTTATTCAGATACGCAGTATTTT. This translates into CASSTGTSGRGYSDTQYF.

This clonotype came up many times. V is TRBV3-1 and J is TRBJ2-7; 11 bases match TRBD2. The CDR3 is 20 amino acids. Trimming cost V 1 base and J 0 bases; bases outside gene matches: 14. CDR1 is LGHDT, CDR2 YNNKEL, per germline (reference sequence). The CDR3 protein is CASSQARTSGPWGNSYEQYF. The DNA of the CDR3 is TGTGCCAGCAGCCAAGCCAGGACTAGCGGGCCATGGGGCAACTCCTACGAGCAGTACTTC.

This clonotype was detected many times. J is TRBJ2-2 and V is TRBV11-2, with TRBD1 matching 7 bases. Germline CDR1 and CDR2: SGHAT and FQNNGV. The V and J ends lost 3 bases and 7 bases, in that order; junction bases with no gene match: 11. This CDR3 has 16 amino acids. The CDR3 sequence is CASSLGQLGGSGELFF. CDR3 nucleotides: TGTGCCAGCAGCTTGGGACAGCTTGGGGGCAGCGGGGAGCTGTTTTTT. Full variable domain (missing parts from reference TRBV11-2 and TRBJ2-2): EAGVAQSPRYKIIEKRQSVAFWCNPISGHATLYWYQQILGQGPKLLIQFQNNGVVDDSQLPKDRFSAERLKGVDSTLKIQPAKLEDSAVYLCASSLGQLGGSGELFFGEGSRLTVL.

This clonotype has at least ten counts. This sequence joins TRBV2 and TRBJ2-3, with D possibly matching TRBD2 (6 bases). CDR1 SNHLY and CDR2 FYNNEI come from the germline V gene. V was cut by 5 bases and J by 1 base, with 10 bases left in between. CDR3 size: 14 residues. The CDR3 region is CASSQTGGTDTQYF. CDR3 nucleotides: TGTGCCAGCAGTCAAACGGGGGGCACAGATACGCAGTATTTT.